The clone carrying this TCR beta chain was found many times. Its antigen is undetermined. CDR1 is SGHTS, CDR2 YDEGEE, per germline. J gave up 6 bases and V 4 bases, and 5 bases lay outside the gene matches. This CDR3 region has 14 residues. MiXCR was run by TCRdb on the multiplex PCR reads, yielding one entry per CDR3 protein. The sample has under 30,000 distinct CDR3 sequences; around 25% are singletons. The sample originates from a study of breast tumors, draining lymph nodes, adjacent tissues. Study-level findings and limits: Compared with basal-like, luminal-like tumors shared significantly more repertoire with nontumor tissue. That most tumor T cells come from lymph nodes remained unproven.

Source material: breast tumor tissue. This TCR derives from a female donor with breast cancer. Some clones in this sample may be carry-over from other donors' samples. This chain uses TRBV5-8 with TRBJ2-7, with TRBD2 matching over 12 bases. The CDR3 here is CASSLTSGSSEQYF. The CDR3 coding sequence is TGTGCCAGCAGCCTGACTAGCGGGAGTTCCGAGCAGTACTTC.